This TCR beta chain was obtained from a study of blood T cells in healthy people across ages. Study-level findings and limits: The unsorted PBMCs prevented any conclusive comparison of naive versus antigen-experienced cells.

Every donor provided roughly 10 milliliters of peripheral blood. Samples each yielded at least 6 micrograms of total RNA. Alongside a J-beta primer mix, a sample-barcoded 5' primer served in a second PCR lasting about 7 to 12 cycles. Each TCR beta cDNA got a 12-nucleotide random molecular identifier. TCRdb used MiXCR to reprocess the 5' RACE reads, holding one entry per CDR3 protein. The profile shows around 520,000 distinct CDR3 sequences, about 27% of them singletons. CDR3 length: 16 amino acids. Germline V CDR1 and CDR2: SGHAT, FQNNGV. As to this clonotype: Its antigen remains unknown.

Another study also made use of these data, one on T cells of mothers and their children.

The chain uses TRBV11-2 and TRBJ2-5; 15 bases match TRBD2. The J call may not be correct, given that the DNA end is closer to TRBJ2-1. Material: blood. The sequence derives from a boy aged 2 to 10 in good health. CDR3 loop: CASSSYPGLAGGEQFF. In DNA form, the CDR3 reads TGTGCCAGCAGCTCATATCCGGGACTAGCGGGAGGTGAGCAGTTCTTC.